The 17 T cell receptor beta chains presented below share a single source sample, sequenced in a study of OX40 agonist ivuxolimab in advanced cancers. The table came from immunoSEQ multiplex PCR; TCRdb's copy has only in-frame clones and leaves some out. The data hold tens of thousands of clones, with roughly 80% observed a single time. The sample in question was CD4+ or CD8+ T cells sorted from blood, obtained in a trial of the OX40 agonist ivuxolimab. Receptors were obtained from an adult with an advanced solid tumor such as melanoma, head and neck, liver or kidney cancer.

CDR3 region: CASSIQRMNTEAFF. The DNA for the CDR3 is TGTGCCAGCAGTATTCAGCGGATGAACACTGAAGCTTTCTTT. The chain employs TRBV7-9 and TRBJ1-1; D remains unclear. V lost 6 bases to trimming and J lost 0 bases, with 11 bases between them. CDR1 SEHNR and CDR2 FQNEAQ come from the germline V gene (reference sequence). The CDR3 length is 14 residues.

This clone ranks as medium-sized. V gene TRBV5-8 combines with J gene TRBJ1-5; D is uncertain. The CDR3 loop spans 13 amino acids. Trimming cost V 5 bases and J 3 bases, with 9 bases left between them. CDR1 and CDR2 from the germline V gene are SGHTS and YDEGEE. CDR3 DNA: TGTGCCAGCAGTTCTGGGAACAATCAGCCCCAGCATTTT. It translates to CASSSGNNQPQHF.

The chain recombines TRBV10-3 with TRBJ1-4; D is possibly TRBD1 (5 bases). Deletions cut 2 bases from V and 0 bases from J, with 19 bases between. The length of the CDR3 is 19 residues. From germline, CDR1 is ENHRY and CDR2 SYGVKD. CDR3 nucleotides: TGTGCCATCAGTGAGGGGGGACGTTTCCATTCTGCAACTAATGAAAAACTGTTTTTT. Translation: CAISEGGRFHSATNEKLFF.

This clone was counted only a few times. This chain links TRBV9 with TRBJ2-7; weak D call: TRBD1 (6 bases). The germline V gene encodes CDR1 SGDLS and CDR2 YYNGEE. V was trimmed by 0 bases and J by 2 bases, leaving 12 bases between them. This CDR3 spans 15 amino acids. The DNA for the CDR3 is TGTGCCAGCAGCGTAGATCCCCGGGACACCTACGAGCAGTACTTC. Translation gives CASSVDPRDTYEQYF. Full variable domain (outside the CDR3, taken from reference TRBV9 and TRBJ2-7): DSGVTQTPKHLITATGQRVTLRCSPRSGDLSVYWYQQSLDQGLQFLIQYYNGEERAKGNILERFSAQQFPDLHSELNLSSLELGDSALYFCASSVDPRDTYEQYFGPGTRLTVT.

V gene TRBV5-1 combines with J gene TRBJ2-6, with D perhaps matching TRBD1 (6 bases). This CDR3 spans 17 amino acids. Germline loops: CDR1 SGHRS, CDR2 YFSETQ. Trimming took off 4 bases at V and 0 bases at J, with 14 bases between the two ends. CDR3: CASSHVTGVSGANVLTF. CDR3 sequence (DNA): TGCGCCAGCAGCCACGTGACAGGCGTCTCTGGGGCCAACGTCCTGACTTTC.

This CDR3 reads CASSYLPPGEETQYF. The CDR3 bases are TGTGCCAGCAGTTACCTTCCCCCGGGAGAAGAGACCCAGTACTTC. V gene TRBV6-5 combines with J gene TRBJ2-5, with D possibly TRBD2 on 6 matching bases. The CDR3 extends over 15 amino acids. CDR1 and CDR2 (germline): MNHEY, SVGAGI. V lost 2 bases to trimming and J lost 3 bases, with 13 bases between them.

The V call is TRBV30, the J call TRBJ2-7, with D perhaps matching TRBD2 (5 bases). The CDR3 totals 13 residues. The V and J ends lost 2 bases and 4 bases respectively, with 12 bases between them. In germline, CDR1 is GTSNPN, CDR2 SVGIG (reference sequence). CDR3 sequence: CAWSRGLAYEQYF. CDR3 coding DNA: TGTGCCTGGAGTAGAGGACTGGCTTACGAGCAGTACTTC.

This chain joins TRBV19 and TRBJ1-2; 7 nucleotides align to TRBD1. CDR3 length equals 15 residues. Germline V lookup: CDR1 LNHDA, CDR2 SQIVND (reference sequence). V dropped 7 bases and J dropped 4; count of bases not matched to a gene: 12. CDR3 in DNA: TGTGCCAGTACCATAGACGAGGGGGCAGGCTATGGCTACACCTTC. Amino acid sequence: CASTIDEGAGYGYTF.

The gene calls are TRBV5-8 and TRBJ1-1; D gene uncertain. Per germline, CDR1 SGHTS and CDR2 YDEGEE. V shed 0 bases and J shed 8 bases, with 14 bases lying between them. This CDR3 contains 14 residues. The CDR3 region has the DNA TGTGCCAGCAGCTTGGGTCCGGCGGGCGCGGAAGCTTTCTTT. Translated: CASSLGPAGAEAFF.

This rearrangement joins TRBV29-1 to TRBJ1-2, with 7 bases fitting TRBD1. The CDR3 sequence is 11 residues long. CDR1 and CDR2 from the germline V gene are SQVTM and ANQGSEA. V trimming: 6 bases; J trimming: 6 bases; junction bases outside the gene matches: 4. The DNA of the CDR3 is TGCAGCGTAAGACAGGGAGATGGCTACACCTTC. The encoded protein is CSVRQGDGYTF.

The chain uses TRBV4-1 and TRBJ2-5, with 9 bases that match TRBD2. The ends lost 2 bases at V and 10 bases at J; junction bases unmatched: 5. Germline lookup yields CDR1 MGHRA and CDR2 YSYEKL. The CDR3 contains 13 residues. CDR3: CASSQPGAGGQYF. In nucleotides, the CDR3 is TGCGCCAGCAGCCAACCGGGAGCGGGGGGCCAGTACTTC.

This chain connects TRBV7-2 to TRBJ1-2, with D possibly TRBD1 on 5 matching bases. Germline loops: CDR1 SGHTA, CDR2 FQGNSA. CDR3 length equals 14 residues. V lost 5 bases, J lost 1 base, and 11 bases lay in between. CDR3 sequence (DNA): TGTGCCAGCAGCGACCAGGGACGTAACTATGGCTACACCTTC. Amino acid sequence: CASSDQGRNYGYTF.

The chain combines TRBV7-9 with TRBJ2-5, with TRBD1 identical over 11 bases. Germline V gene sequence: CDR1 SEHNR, CDR2 FQNEAQ (reference sequence). The V gene end was trimmed by 0 bases and the J gene end by 6 bases; junction bases not matched to a gene: 9. This CDR3 is 17 amino acids long. The CDR3 DNA follows: TGTGCCAGCAGCTTAGCGAGTTTGGGGGACAGGGGGAAGACCCAGTACTTC. Residues: CASSLASLGDRGKTQYF.

V and J are TRBV28 and TRBJ1-1, with D uncertain. The V and J ends lost 3 bases and 4 bases respectively, with 3 bases between them. There are 11 residues in the CDR3. CDR1 is MDHEN, CDR2 SYDVKM, per germline. CDR3 in amino acids: CASSLGTEAFF. The CDR3 DNA follows: TGTGCCAGCAGTTTGGGCACTGAAGCTTTCTTT. The complete variable domain, with remaining parts taken from reference TRBV28 and TRBJ1-1, reads DVKVTQSSRYLVKRTGEKVFLECVQDMDHENMFWYRQDPGLGLRLIYFSYDVKMKEKGDIPEGYSVSREKKERFSLILESASTNQTSMYLCASSLGTEAFFGQGTRLTVV.

The chain is built from TRBV10-3 and TRBJ2-1, with D unresolved. This CDR3 region has 14 residues. V lost 4 bases, J lost 5 bases, and 12 bases lay in between. Germline loops: CDR1 ENHRY, CDR2 SYGVKD. CDR3 protein: CAISATVTDNEQFF. The CDR3 nucleotides are TGTGCCATCAGTGCTACCGTGACTGACAATGAGCAGTTCTTC.

V usage is TRBV10-3 and J usage is TRBJ1-5; D gene unclear. CDR3 length equals 13 residues. V was pared by 6 bases and J by 5 bases, with 11 bases between. Germline lookup yields CDR1 ENHRY and CDR2 SYGVKD. The CDR3 nucleotides are TGTGCCATCAGCCCGTCAACCGATCAGCCCCAGCATTTT. Translation gives CAISPSTDQPQHF.

The gene calls are TRBV7-6 and TRBJ1-6, with D maybe TRBD1 (6 bases). CDR3 length: 14 residues. In germline, CDR1 is SGHVS, CDR2 FNYEAQ. V gave up 3 bases and J gave up 7 bases, with 10 bases separating them. As DNA, the CDR3 is TGTGCCAGCAGCTTCGGACAGCTGAATTCACCCCTCCACTTT. This gives the protein CASSFGQLNSPLHF.